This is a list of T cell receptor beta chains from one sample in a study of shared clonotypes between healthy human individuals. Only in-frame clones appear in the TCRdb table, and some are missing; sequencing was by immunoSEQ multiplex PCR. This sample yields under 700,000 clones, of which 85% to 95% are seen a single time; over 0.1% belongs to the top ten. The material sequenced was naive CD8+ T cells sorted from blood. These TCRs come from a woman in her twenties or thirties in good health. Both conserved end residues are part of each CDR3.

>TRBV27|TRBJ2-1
CASSLNQPDLPPYNEQFF
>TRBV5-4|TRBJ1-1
CASSLGDGEAFF
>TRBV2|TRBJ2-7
CASSLPTKGGSYEQYF
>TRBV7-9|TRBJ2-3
CASSLWTGTDTQYF
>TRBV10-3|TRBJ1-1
CAISRQGRNDMNTEAFF
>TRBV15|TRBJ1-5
CATRGESGNQPQHF
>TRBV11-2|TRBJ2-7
CASSAPGTAYEQYF
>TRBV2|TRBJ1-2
CASSEGPQYGYTF
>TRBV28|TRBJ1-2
CASSFPRRGDYGYTF
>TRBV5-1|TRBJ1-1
CASSLEGGNTEAFF
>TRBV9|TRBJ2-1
CASSVDLGAGEQFF
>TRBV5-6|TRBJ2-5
CASSLRETQYF
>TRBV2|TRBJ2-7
CASSEPSSVDEQYF
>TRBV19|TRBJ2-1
CARGRGSPTEQFF
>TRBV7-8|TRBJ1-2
CASSPLDRINYGYTF
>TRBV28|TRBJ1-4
CASTIRGEKLFF
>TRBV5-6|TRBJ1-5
CASSLSRNQPQHF
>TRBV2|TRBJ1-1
CATGTDGDRTEAFF
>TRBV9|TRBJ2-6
CASGTGPSGANVLTF
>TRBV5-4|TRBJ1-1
CASSFLTGGETEAFF
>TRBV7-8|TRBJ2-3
CASSELAGGSDTQYF
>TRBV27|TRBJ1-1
CASSLSKLGEAFF
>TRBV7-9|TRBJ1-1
CASSLVVYAAFF
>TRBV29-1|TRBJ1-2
CSVDHREGGYTF
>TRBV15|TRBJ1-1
CATSRDYQGGNTEAFF
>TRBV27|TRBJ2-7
CASSLGEGAYEQYF
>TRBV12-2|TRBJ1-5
CASRLVQPQHF
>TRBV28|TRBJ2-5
CASSPGPSQETQYF
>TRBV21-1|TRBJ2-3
CASSRGGTDTQYF
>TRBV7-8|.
CASSYLSGSLHEQYF
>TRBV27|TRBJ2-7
CASSLGLAGGEPYEQYF
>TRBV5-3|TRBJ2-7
CARASRGREAYEQYF
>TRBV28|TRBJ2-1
CASSSPGQGFADEQFF
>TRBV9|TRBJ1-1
CASSVEWNTEAFF
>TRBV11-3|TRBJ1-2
CASSLAGKYYGYTF
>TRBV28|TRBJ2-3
CASSRPGLAGGITDTQYF
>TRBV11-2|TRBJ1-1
CASGFGGTSWGEAFF
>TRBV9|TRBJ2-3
CASSNRLAGGTTWDTQYF
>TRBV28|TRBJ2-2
CASSLGPGNTGELFF
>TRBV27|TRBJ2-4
CASSLIGGVGKNIQYF
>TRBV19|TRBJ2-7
CASSPAGAGYEQYF
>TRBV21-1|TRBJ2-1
CASNSGTSGSEPEYNEQFF
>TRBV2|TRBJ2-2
CASFWGRALNTGELFF
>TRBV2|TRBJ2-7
CASSEQELSNYEQYF
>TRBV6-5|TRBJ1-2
CASSYAGPNYGYTF
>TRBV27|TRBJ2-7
CASSFSGQPYEQYF
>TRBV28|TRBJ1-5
CASSQGIEQPQHF
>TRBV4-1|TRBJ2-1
CASGSGEQFF
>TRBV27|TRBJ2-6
CASSFGNEWTGANVLTF
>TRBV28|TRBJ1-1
CASSLAVSTEAFF
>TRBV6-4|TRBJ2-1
CASSVVRGANEQFF
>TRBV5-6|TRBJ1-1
CASSFWRALNTEAFF
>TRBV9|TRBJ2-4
CASSVARGGPGEGNIQYF
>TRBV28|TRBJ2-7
CASSLSPPGLAGEEEQYF